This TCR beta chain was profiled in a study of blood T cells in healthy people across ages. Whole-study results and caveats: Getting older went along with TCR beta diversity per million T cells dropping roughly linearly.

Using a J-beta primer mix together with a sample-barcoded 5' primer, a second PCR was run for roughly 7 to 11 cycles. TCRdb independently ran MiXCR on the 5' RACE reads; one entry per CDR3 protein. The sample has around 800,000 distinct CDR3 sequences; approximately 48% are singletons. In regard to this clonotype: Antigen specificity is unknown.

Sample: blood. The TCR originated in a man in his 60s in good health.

The CDR3 nucleotides are TGTGCCAGCAGTTACGGGGCACCAACTTACAATGAGCAGTTCTTC. It specifies CASSYGAPTYNEQFF. The chain joins TRBV6-6 to TRBJ2-1, with D perhaps matching TRBD1 (5 bases). The V gene lost 2 bases and the J gene lost 4 bases, with 12 bases spanning the gap. Germline CDR1 is MNHNY and CDR2 is SVGAGI (reference sequence). CDR3 length equals 15 residues.